The 23 T cell receptor beta chains presented below share a single source sample, sequenced in a study of shared clonotypes between healthy human individuals (TCRdb year 2020). The method behind the library was the immunoSEQ multiplex PCR assay. Not all clones reach the TCRdb copy of this immuneACCESS table, which keeps in-frame sequences only. Checked studies attribute under half of the gap to unresolved V genes and leave the rest unexplained. Across this sample there are about 1.1 million clones, with approximately 80% seen only once. The biggest ten clones account for roughly 0.57% of the sample. Sequenced material: memory CD4+ T cells from PBMCs. According to the study, the label for this sample's cell subset or site signals: CD45RA-negative fraction. These receptors came from a man between 18 and 29 years old in good health. Some clones in this sample may be carry-over from other donors' samples.

V is TRBV2 and J is TRBJ2-2, with D unclear. The V end lost 0 bases, the J end lost 4 bases, and 6 bases lay between the germline ends. The CDR3 extends over 14 amino acids. Germline values: CDR1 SNHLY, CDR2 FYNNEI. DNA for the CDR3: TGTGCCAGCAGTGAAGCAGTGACCACCGGGGAGCTGTTTTTT. This translates into CASSEAVTTGELFF.

J is TRBJ2-2 and V is TRBV9; TRBD2 agrees at 7 bases. J was trimmed by 5 bases and V by 7 bases; bases with no gene match: 8. CDR1 is SGDLS, CDR2 YYNGEE, per germline. CDR3 size: 14 residues. CDR3 nucleotide sequence: TGTGCCAGCCAAGGCGGGAGCTCGACCGGGGAGCTGTTTTTT. It is translated as CASQGGSSTGELFF.

The chain carries TRBV6-1 and TRBJ1-1; TRBD1 aligns across 8 bases. After removal of 6 bases from V and 1 base from J, the junction contained 7 bases not matched to a gene. The CDR3 spans 15 residues. From germline, CDR1 is MNHNS and CDR2 SASEGT. CDR3 amino acids: CASRQQGGWNTEAFF. CDR3 sequence (DNA): TGTGCCAGCAGGCAACAGGGGGGCTGGAACACTGAAGCTTTCTTT.

The count of this clone is one. The chain uses TRBV19 and TRBJ1-2; 8 bases agree with TRBD1. V shed 6 bases, J shed 3 bases, and the junction held 0 bases outside the gene matches. CDR3 length: 12 amino acids. Germline V gene sequence: CDR1 LNHDA, CDR2 SQIVND (reference sequence). The CDR3 DNA reads as TGTGCCAGTAGGACAGGGGACTATGGCTACACCTTC. Translation gives CASRTGDYGYTF.

Ten or more counts support this clone. V is TRBV5-4 and J is TRBJ2-3; D is possibly TRBD2 (6 bases). This CDR3 has 16 residues. Germline lookup yields CDR1 SGHNT and CDR2 YYREEE (reference sequence). Trimming removed 1 base from V and 0 bases from J, with 12 bases in between. The CDR3 region has the DNA TGTGCCAGCAGCTTGTTTCGTGGGACTAGCACAGATACGCAGTATTTT. Translated: CASSLFRGTSTDTQYF.

The genes are TRBV6-1 and TRBJ2-1, with 11 bases that match TRBD2. CDR3 length equals 15 residues. Germline assignment: CDR1 MNHNS and CDR2 SASEGT. V was pared by 4 bases and J by 4 bases, with 3 bases of the junction left unmatched. The CDR3 DNA reads TGTGCCAGCAGTGGGGGACTAGCGGATTACAATGAGCAGTTCTTC. Protein: CASSGGLADYNEQFF.

The chain recombines TRBV28 with TRBJ2-1, with 7 bases identical to TRBD1. V was clipped by 6 bases and J by 0 bases; unmatched bases: 11. Germline CDR1 MDHEN, CDR2 SYDVKM. There are 17 residues in the CDR3. Here the CDR3 DNA reads TGTGCCAGCAGCTCGGTGGTGGGACAGAGCTCCTACAATGAGCAGTTCTTC. It yields the protein CASSSVVGQSSYNEQFF.

This rearrangement joins TRBV4-1 to TRBJ2-1; no clear D. Deletions cut 0 bases from V and 10 bases from J, with 13 bases between. The germline V gene encodes CDR1 MGHRA and CDR2 YSYEKL. The CDR3 length is 14 residues. The CDR3 reads CASSQDRAAGEQFF. CDR3 nucleotide sequence: TGCGCCAGCAGCCAAGATCGGGCAGCCGGGGAGCAGTTCTTC.

The chain recombines TRBV28 with TRBJ2-5; 11 positions agree with TRBD1. The CDR3 is 15 amino acids. Trimming at V came to 10 bases and at J to 5 bases, leaving 12 bases not matched to a gene. Germline lookup yields CDR1 MDHEN and CDR2 SYDVKM. Here the CDR3 DNA reads TGTGCCACTCAAGGAGGACAGGGGGCTATGGAGACCCAGTACTTC. It specifies CATQGGQGAMETQYF.

The V and J genes are TRBV11-2 and TRBJ2-7; the D call may be TRBD1 or TRBD2 (6 bases each). Deletions cut 1 base from V and 6 bases from J, with 13 bases between. The CDR3 sequence is 14 residues long. CDR1 and CDR2 (germline): SGHAT, FQNNGV. CDR3 sequence (DNA): TGTGCCAGCAGCTTAGCGGCAGGGGAGGTCGAGCAGTACTTC. Its translation: CASSLAAGEVEQYF.

There are many counts of this clone. The chain carries TRBV7-6 and TRBJ2-7, with a possible D match to TRBD1 (6 bases). The CDR3 runs to 15 residues. Trimming left V 5 bases short and J 8 bases short, with 22 bases between. The germline CDR1 and CDR2 sequences are SGHVS and FNYEAQ. The CDR3 region is CASSPTGRQGAKQYF. In DNA, the CDR3 is TGTGCCAGCAGCCCAACAGGGCGGCAGGGTGCAAAGCAGTACTTC.

This chain uses TRBV30 with TRBJ1-1; D remains ambiguous. V shed 5 bases and J shed 0 bases, with 7 bases lying between them. Per germline, CDR1 GTSNPN and CDR2 SVGIG (reference sequence). The CDR3 is made up of 12 amino acids. CDR3 in DNA: TGTGCCTGGGGGAGCATGAACACTGAAGCTTTCTTT. It encodes CAWGSMNTEAFF.

The sample holds one count of this clone. The sample holds other DNA sequences that translate to the same CDR3. This chain connects TRBV7-8 to TRBJ2-1, with 8 bases lining up with TRBD2. The germline gives CDR1 SGHVS, CDR2 FQNEAQ. The CDR3 consists of 15 residues. The V gene end was trimmed by 2 bases and the J gene end by 3 bases; junction bases not matched to a gene: 3. CDR3 nucleotides: TGTGCCAGCAGCTTATCCAGCGGGAGCTACAATGAGCAGTTCTTC. Translation gives CASSLSSGSYNEQFF.

This sequence joins TRBV28 and TRBJ2-5, with 12 positions matching TRBD1. With V trimmed by 5 bases and J by 5 bases, 9 bases remained unmatched. The CDR3 is made up of 16 amino acids. The germline V gene encodes CDR1 MDHEN and CDR2 SYDVKM. CDR3 sequence reads: CASSIPGQGAAETQYF. In DNA form, the CDR3 reads TGTGCCAGCAGTATACCGGGACAGGGGGCAGCGGAGACCCAGTACTTC. The entire variable domain, with the rest obtained from reference TRBV28 and TRBJ2-5, is as follows: DVKVTQSSRYLVKRTGEKVFLECVQDMDHENMFWYRQDPGLGLRLIYFSYDVKMKEKGDIPEGYSVSREKKERFSLILESASTNQTSMYLCASSIPGQGAAETQYFGPGTRLLVL.

This chain uses TRBV23-1 with TRBJ1-5; 10 bases line up with TRBD1. TRBV23-1 is an open reading frame, and its role is uncertain. V shed 0 bases and J 5 bases; nucleotides not matched to a gene: 4. This CDR3 is built from 16 residues. CDR3 DNA: TGCGCCAGCAGTCAATCGGCAGGGACAGGGGATCAGCCCCAGCATTTT. Translated: CASSQSAGTGDQPQHF.

The chain has TRBV20-1 and TRBJ1-2; D call uncertain. Trimming cost V 2 bases and J 4 bases, with 5 bases left between them. This CDR3 region has 11 residues. Germline assignment: CDR1 DFQATT and CDR2 SNEGSKA (reference sequence). This CDR3 reads CSARWSYGYTF. The CDR3 DNA reads as TGCAGTGCTAGATGGTCCTATGGCTACACCTTC.

V usage is TRBV19 and J usage is TRBJ2-6; weak D call: TRBD2 (5 bases). V was cut by 1 base and J by 0 bases, with 13 bases left in between. CDR1 and CDR2 (germline): LNHDA, SQIVND (reference sequence). The CDR3 is 18 amino acids. The CDR3 nucleotides read TGTGCCAGTAGTATAGTGTCGCGGGCTACCTCTGGGGCCAACGTCCTGACTTTC. Its protein product is CASSIVSRATSGANVLTF.

The rearrangement links TRBV5-4 to TRBJ2-5; 9 positions match TRBD1. J gave up 4 bases and V 3 bases, and 10 bases lay outside the gene matches. Per the germline V gene, CDR1 is SGHNT and CDR2 is YYREEE (reference sequence). The CDR3 extends over 16 amino acids. The DNA of the CDR3 is TGTGCCAGCAGCTGGGGGGACAGGGAATGGGGAGAGACCCAGTACTTC. Residues: CASSWGDREWGETQYF. The complete variable domain, with remaining parts taken from reference TRBV5-4 and TRBJ2-5, reads ETGVTQSPTHLIKTRGQQVTLRCSSQSGHNTVSWYQQALGQGPQFIFQYYREEENGRGNFPPRFSGLQFPNYSSELNVNALELDDSALYLCASSWGDREWGETQYFGPGTRLLVL.

The rearrangement links TRBV7-9 to TRBJ2-1; 8 nucleotides match TRBD1. This CDR3 has 19 amino acids. Trimming at V came to 0 bases and at J to 8 bases, leaving 18 bases not matched to a gene. CDR1 and CDR2 from the germline V gene are SEHNR and FQNEAQ (reference sequence). CDR3 loop: CASSLASVRDRRSHDEQFF. The CDR3 DNA reads as TGTGCCAGCAGCTTAGCGAGCGTCCGGGACAGGCGGTCCCACGATGAGCAGTTCTTC.

This chain uses TRBV5-4 with TRBJ2-7, with D possibly matching TRBD2 (6 bases). The V and J ends lost 3 bases and 1 base respectively, with 14 bases between them. This CDR3 is built from 15 residues. Germline V gene data show CDR1 as SGHNT and CDR2 as YYREEE (reference sequence). The CDR3: CASSWGERPSYEQYF. The CDR3 bases are TGTGCCAGCAGCTGGGGGGAGCGCCCTTCCTACGAGCAGTACTTC.

In this sample, this clone turned up once. The genes are TRBV2 and TRBJ2-1; D unclear. Per the germline V gene, CDR1 is SNHLY and CDR2 is FYNNEI. The V end was cut by 6 bases, the J end by 5 bases, with 11 bases between. The CDR3 runs to 13 residues. The CDR3 loop reads CASSRPLNNEQFF. CDR3 coding DNA: TGTGCCAGCAGCCGACCACTCAACAATGAGCAGTTCTTC.

V and J are TRBV2 and TRBJ2-7; tentative D call: TRBD1 (5 bases). V lost 2 bases, J lost 4 bases, and 12 bases lay in between. CDR1 is SNHLY, CDR2 FYNNEI, per germline. The CDR3 spans 14 residues. The CDR3 sequence: CASSESQGRYEQYF. CDR3 DNA: TGTGCCAGCAGTGAATCCCAGGGAAGGTACGAGCAGTACTTC.

Concerning this clone itself: Given a much more abundant clone one base away, this may be a read error. The chain carries TRBV28 and TRBJ1-5; tentative D call: TRBD1 (5 bases). This CDR3 has 14 residues. Germline V lookup: CDR1 MDHEN, CDR2 SYDVKM. V was cut by 4 bases and J by 0 bases, with 7 bases left in between. CDR3 loop: CASSWGYSNQPQHF. The CDR3 DNA follows: TGTGCCAGCAGTTGGGGGTATAGCAATCAGCCCCAGCATTTT.